This T cell receptor (beta chain) stems from a study of cytomegalovirus exposure and HLA in healthy donors. The primer mix had 60 Vbeta and 13 Jbeta primers. Profiled with immunoSEQ multiplex PCR; TCRdb holds only in-frame clones, not every one. The sample consists of about 140,000 clones, around 72% of them appearing once. This clonotype was obtained from a woman aged 40 to 50 in good health and CMV-seronegative. Sample: PBMCs.

The CDR3 region is CASSPGVMNTEAFF. The CDR3 nucleotides are TGTGCCAGCAGTCCAGGGGTCATGAACACTGAAGCTTTCTTT. The chain has TRBV2 and TRBJ1-1, with TRBD1 as a possible D gene (6 bases). V shed 5 bases and J shed 0 bases, with 10 bases lying between them. Per the germline V gene, CDR1 is SNHLY and CDR2 is FYNNEI. The length of the CDR3 is 14 residues.